The next 10 T cell receptor beta chains were all read from a single sample in a study of blood T cell repertoires in COVID-19. Assay used: immunoSEQ multiplex PCR; TCRdb lists only in-frame clones, some missing. The sample records fewer than 75,000 clones, 80% to 85% being singletons. Sample: peripheral blood. All receptors come from a human donor in a cohort sampled during active COVID-19.

CDR3 amino acids: CASSLGAGFGEQYF. In DNA, the CDR3 is TGTGCCAGCTCTTTGGGAGCCGGTTTTGGCGAGCAGTACTTC. The V gene is TRBV18, the J gene TRBJ2-7, with a tentative D call TRBD2 (5 bases). The CDR3 has 14 amino acids. The germline V and J ends were trimmed by 6 bases and 6 bases, with 18 bases remaining between them. Germline CDR1 is KGHSH and CDR2 is LQKENI.

The gene calls are TRBV29-1 and TRBJ1-1; possibly TRBD1 for D (5 bases). The germline gives CDR1 SQVTM, CDR2 ANQGSEA. The CDR3 contains 13 residues. Trimming removed 5 bases at V and 5 bases at J, with 15 bases between. CDR3: CSVIRSGGTEAFF. The DNA of the CDR3 is TGCAGCGTTATACGGAGTGGGGGGACTGAAGCTTTCTTT.

CDR3 DNA: TGTGCCAGCAGCCAATCCATACAGAATAATTCACCCCTCCACTTT. Its translation: CASSQSIQNNSPLHF. The rearrangement joins TRBV16 to TRBJ1-6; D gene ambiguous. Germline-derived CDR1 and CDR2 are KGHSY and FQNENV. V shed 0 bases and J shed 5 bases, with 8 bases lying between them. CDR3 length equals 15 residues.

The chain carries TRBV10-3 and TRBJ2-2; a possible D gene is TRBD1 (5 bases). Germline lookup yields CDR1 ENHRY and CDR2 SYGVKD. Trimming removed 0 bases from V and 3 bases from J, with 11 bases in between. The CDR3 length is 16 residues. The CDR3 region is CAISESEQGDTGELFF. In nucleotides, the CDR3 is TGTGCCATCAGTGAGTCTGAACAAGGGGACACCGGGGAGCTGTTTTTT.

The J gene is TRBJ1-3, the V gene TRBV9, with D maybe TRBD1 (5 bases). The CDR3 runs 13 residues. Germline assignment: CDR1 SGDLS and CDR2 YYNGEE. With 3 bases removed from V and 3 bases from J, the gap between germline ends came to 7 bases. The CDR3 reads CASSEDIGNTIYF. In nucleotides, the CDR3 is TGTGCCAGCAGCGAGGACATTGGAAACACCATATATTTT.

The CDR3 coding sequence is TGCGCCAGCAGCTTAACAGGGTTCTCATATAATTCACCCCTCCACTTT. Amino acid sequence: CASSLTGFSYNSPLHF. This sequence joins TRBV5-1 and TRBJ1-6; a weak D match, TRBD1 (6 bases). Per germline, CDR1 SGHRS and CDR2 YFSETQ. V gave up 2 bases and J gave up 4 bases, with 13 bases separating them. This CDR3 is built from 16 residues.

This chain uses TRBV24-1 with TRBJ2-2; no clear D. The CDR3 is 14 residues long. Germline CDR1 and CDR2: KGHDR and SFDVKD. The V and J ends lost 5 bases and 2 bases respectively, with 8 bases between them. The CDR3 is CATSVNSNTGELFF. The CDR3 DNA sequence: TGTGCCACCAGTGTAAACAGTAACACCGGGGAGCTGTTTTTT.

The rearrangement uses TRBV28 and TRBJ1-2, with TRBD1 matching 9 bases. After removal of 10 bases from V and 7 bases from J, the junction contained 10 bases not matched to a gene. Germline loops: CDR1 MDHEN, CDR2 SYDVKM. This CDR3 is 13 amino acids long. DNA for the CDR3: TGTGCCATCTCGGTACAGGGGGCGCCTGGCTACACCTTC. It specifies CAISVQGAPGYTF.

The rearrangement joins TRBV6-4 to TRBJ1-1; no reliable D call. The CDR3 is 13 residues long. The germline V gene encodes CDR1 MRHNA and CDR2 SNTAGT. Trimming left V 4 bases short and J 1 base short, with 7 bases between. The CDR3 coding sequence is TGTGCCAGCAGTGTGCAGGCGAACACTGAAGCTTTCTTT. The encoded protein is CASSVQANTEAFF.

The V gene is TRBV5-1, the J gene TRBJ2-7; 9 nucleotides line up with TRBD1. Germline assignment: CDR1 SGHRS and CDR2 YFSETQ. The CDR3 totals 16 residues. With 4 bases clipped from V and 4 bases from J, the junction kept 12 bases outside the gene matches. In nucleotides, the CDR3 is TGCGCCAGCAGCCCGTCAACAGGGGGCGCATTTTACGAGCAGTACTTC. This gives the protein CASSPSTGGAFYEQYF.